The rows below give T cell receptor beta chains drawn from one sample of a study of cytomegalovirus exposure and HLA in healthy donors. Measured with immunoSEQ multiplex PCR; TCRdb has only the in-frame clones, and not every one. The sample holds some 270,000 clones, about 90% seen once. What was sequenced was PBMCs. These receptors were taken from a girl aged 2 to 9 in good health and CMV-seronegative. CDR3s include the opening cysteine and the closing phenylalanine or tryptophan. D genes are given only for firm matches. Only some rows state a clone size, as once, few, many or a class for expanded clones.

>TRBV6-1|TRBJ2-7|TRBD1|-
TGTGCCAGCAGGGGGACAGGGGCCTACGAGCAGTACTTC
CASRGTGAYEQYF
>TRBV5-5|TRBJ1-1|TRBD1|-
TGTGCCAGCACGGGACAGGGATCGACTGAAGCTTTCTTT
CASTGQGSTEAFF
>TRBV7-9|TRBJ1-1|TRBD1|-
TGTGCCAGCAGCCCGCGGGACAGGGCCTTTGGGGCTTTCTTT
CASSPRDRAFGAFF
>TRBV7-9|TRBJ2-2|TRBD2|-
TGTGCCAGCAGCTTAAAAGGGACTAGCGGGAGGAGGTACACCGGGGAGCTGTTTTTT
CASSLKGTSGRRYTGELFF
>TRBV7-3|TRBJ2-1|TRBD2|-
TGTGCCAGCAGCCCTCCTCTGAGCGGGGGGGCCCGGGTCTTC
CASSPPLSGGARVF
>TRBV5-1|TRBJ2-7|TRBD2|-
TGCGCCAGCCGCCGCGGGAGCTCCTACGAGCAGTACTTC
CASRRGSSYEQYF
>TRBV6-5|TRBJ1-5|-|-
TGTGCCAGCCGGGGCAGGGGAGGCAATCAGCCCCAGCATTTT
CASRGRGGNQPQHF
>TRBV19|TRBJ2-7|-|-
TGTGCCAGTAGTATTGACGGAGGGCCACGGCAGTACTTC
CASSIDGGPRQYF
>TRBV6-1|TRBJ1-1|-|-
TGTGCCAGCAGTAGTAGAGTAACTGAAGCTTTCTTT
CASSSRVTEAFF
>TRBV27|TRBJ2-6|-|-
TGTGCCAGCAGTTTTGCAGGGATTAGCTCTGGGGCCAACGTCCTGACTTTC
CASSFAGISSGANVLTF
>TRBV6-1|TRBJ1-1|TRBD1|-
TGTGCCAGCATTAATAAACGGGACAGCCTCACTGAAGCTTTCTTT
CASINKRDSLTEAFF
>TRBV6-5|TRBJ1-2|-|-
TGTGCCAGCAGTTACTCGGGGGGGCTGAACTATGGCTACACCTTC
CASSYSGGLNYGYTF
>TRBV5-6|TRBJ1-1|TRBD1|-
TGTGCCAGCAGCTTGGGACAGGGCCGAAAGAACACTGAAGCTTTCTTT
CASSLGQGRKNTEAFF
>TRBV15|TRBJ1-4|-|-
TGTGCCACCAGCAGAGATGGCAGGGAAAATGAAAAACTGTTTTTT
CATSRDGRENEKLFF
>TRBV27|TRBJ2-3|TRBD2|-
TGTGCCAGCAGGGTAGCGGGGGGGGTAGATACGCAGTATTTT
CASRVAGGVDTQYF
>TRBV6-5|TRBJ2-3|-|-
TGTGCCAGCAGACCGAGCCTCCGCACAGATACGCAGTATTTT
CASRPSLRTDTQYF
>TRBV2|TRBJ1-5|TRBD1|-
TGTGCCAGCAGCCCGGGACAGAGCAATCAGCCCCAGCATTTT
CASSPGQSNQPQHF
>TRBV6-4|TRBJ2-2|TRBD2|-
TGTGCCAGCAGTGGCGGGAGGGACACCGGGGAGCTGTTTTTT
CASSGGRDTGELFF
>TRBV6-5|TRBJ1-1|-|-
TGTGCCAGCGTTGTCCCTAGGGGCAAGAACACTGAAGCTTTCTTT
CASVVPRGKNTEAFF
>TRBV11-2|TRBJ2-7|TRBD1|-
TGTGCCAGCAGCTTAGGGCAGGGGGCCTACGAGCAGTACTTC
CASSLGQGAYEQYF
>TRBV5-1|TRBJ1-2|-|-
TGCGCCAGCAGCTTGGAGGCAGGCGGCTACACCTTC
CASSLEAGGYTF
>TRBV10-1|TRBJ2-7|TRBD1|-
TGCGCCAGCAGTGGACAGGGGGGCTACGAGCAGTACTTC
CASSGQGGYEQYF
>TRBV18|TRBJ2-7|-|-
TGTGCCAGCTCACCCTTTCGGAGGGACGGGTCCTACGAGCAGTACTTC
CASSPFRRDGSYEQYF
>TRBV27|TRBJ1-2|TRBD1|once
TGTGCCAGCAGATTACAGGGGGCAAATGGCTACACCTTC
CASRLQGANGYTF
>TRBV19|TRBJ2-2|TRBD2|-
TGTGCCAGTAGTAGACAAGGACTAGCGGTGAACACCGGGGAGCTGTTTTTT
CASSRQGLAVNTGELFF
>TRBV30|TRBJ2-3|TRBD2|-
TGTGCCTGGAGTTTCACTAGCGGGAGCACAGATACGCAGTATTTT
CAWSFTSGSTDTQYF
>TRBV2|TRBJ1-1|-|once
TGTGCCGGGGGGGCAATGAGGACTGAAGCTTTCTTT
CAGGAMRTEAFF
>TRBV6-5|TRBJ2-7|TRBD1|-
TGTGCCAGCAGTTACTCGAGACAGGGTAACCACGAGCAGTACTTC
CASSYSRQGNHEQYF
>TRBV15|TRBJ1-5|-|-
TGTGCCACCAGCAGAGATTCGGGGGGAATAGGGCTCCACCGGCAGCCCCAGCATTTT
CATSRDSGGIGLHRQPQHF
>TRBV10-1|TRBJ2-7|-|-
TGCGCCTCACGAGGAGGGGAAGGAATCGAGCAGTACTTC
CASRGGEGIEQYF
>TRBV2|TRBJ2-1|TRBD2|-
TGTGCCAGCGGAACACTAGCGGGAGTTTTCTATGAGCAGTTCTTC
CASGTLAGVFYEQFF
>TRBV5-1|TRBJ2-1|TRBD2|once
TGCGCCAGCAGCTTGCCACTAGCGGGGGCGCAGCAGTTCTTC
CASSLPLAGAQQFF
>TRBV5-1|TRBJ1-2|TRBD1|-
TGCGCCAGCAGCTTGGCAGGGGGCCTCCCCTATGGCTACACCTTC
CASSLAGGLPYGYTF
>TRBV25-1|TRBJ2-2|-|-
TGTGCCAGCAGTAGGCGGTCCCCATGGAACACCGGGGAGCTGTTTTTT
CASSRRSPWNTGELFF
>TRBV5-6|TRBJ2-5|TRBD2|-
TGTGCCAGCACCCCAGCGGGGACCACGCCGGGCGAGACCCAGTACTTC
CASTPAGTTPGETQYF
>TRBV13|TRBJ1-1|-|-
TGTGCCAGCAGCTTAGGTGCTGGGGGGGCTGAAGCTTTCTTT
CASSLGAGGAEAFF
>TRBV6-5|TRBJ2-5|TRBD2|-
TGTGCCAGCAGTTACGGTAGCGGGAGGGACGAGGAGACCCAGTACTTC
CASSYGSGRDEETQYF
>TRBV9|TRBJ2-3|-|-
TGTGCCAGCAGCGTAGCAGGTAGCGGCACAGATACGCAGTATTTT
CASSVAGSGTDTQYF
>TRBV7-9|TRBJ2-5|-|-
TGTGCCAGCAGCTTAGCGCCGCGATGGGAGACCCAGTACTTC
CASSLAPRWETQYF
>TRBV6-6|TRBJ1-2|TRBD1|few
TGTGCCAGCAGTAGGGACAGAGACCTTAACTATGGCTACACCTTC
CASSRDRDLNYGYTF
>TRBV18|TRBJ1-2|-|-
TGTGCCAGCTCACTTTACAGGGACCGGGACTATGGCTACACCTTC
CASSLYRDRDYGYTF
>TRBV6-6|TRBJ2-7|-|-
TGTGCCAGCAGTGACATCGCGGGCGACGGCGAGCAGTACTTC
CASSDIAGDGEQYF